The 31 T cell receptor beta chains reported below all come from one sample, sequenced in a study of STAT3 mutations in large granular lymphocyte leukemia. Study-wide findings and caveats: In T-cell large granular lymphocyte leukemia, about half of patients showed multiple immunodominant subclonotypes.

Only in-frame clones appear in the TCRdb table, and some are missing; sequencing was by immunoSEQ multiplex PCR. The sample yields more than 10,000 clones, approximately 84% seen once. For these TCRs, the target antigens are not known. Sample: peripheral blood mononuclear cells. Receptors were obtained from a man in his sixties with T-cell large granular lymphocyte leukemia. Some clones in this sample may be carry-over from other donors' samples.

This chain connects TRBV5-1 to TRBJ1-1; D gene unclear. Trimming cost V 4 bases and J 4 bases, with 11 bases left between them. The CDR3 has 13 amino acids. From germline, CDR1 is SGHRS and CDR2 YFSETQ. CDR3 loop: CASSQETSTEAFF. The CDR3, as DNA: TGCGCCAGCAGCCAGGAGACCAGCACTGAAGCTTTCTTT.

The genes are TRBV5-1 and TRBJ2-2, with TRBD2 identical over 14 bases. J gave up 4 bases and V 4 bases, and 9 bases lay outside the gene matches. Germline CDR1 and CDR2: SGHRS and YFSETQ. The CDR3 totals 18 residues. As DNA, the CDR3 is TGCGCCAGCAGCATTGGGACTAGCGGGAGAGGGGGCACCGGGGAGCTGTTTTTT. Translating gives CASSIGTSGRGGTGELFF.

This chain's CDR3 is CASAGGAGTMNTEAFF. The CDR3 nucleotides are TGTGCCTCCGCGGGAGGGGCCGGTACCATGAACACTGAAGCTTTCTTT. The V and J genes are TRBV30 and TRBJ1-1; a possible D gene is TRBD1 (5 bases). The V gene's germline CDR1 is GTSNPN and CDR2 SVGIG (reference sequence). The V gene lost 7 bases and the J gene lost 0 bases, with 21 bases spanning the gap. The CDR3 has 16 amino acids.

This chain uses TRBV30 with TRBJ2-7, with unresolved D. Trimming left V 2 bases short and J 4 bases short, with 6 bases between. CDR3 size: 11 residues. Germline-derived CDR1 and CDR2 are GTSNPN and SVGIG (reference sequence). The CDR3 nucleotides are TGTGCCTGGAGTAAGAGTTACGAGCAGTACTTC. Protein sequence: CAWSKSYEQYF.

V gene TRBV20-1 combines with J gene TRBJ1-1, with no clear D. Trimming pared 5 bases from V and 4 bases from J, leaving 8 bases between. The germline V gene has CDR1 DFQATT and CDR2 SNEGSKA (reference sequence). The CDR3 covers 11 residues. The DNA of the CDR3 is TGCAGTGCTGAACCGTTCACTGAAGCTTTCTTT. Encoded protein: CSAEPFTEAFF.

J is TRBJ1-2 and V is TRBV27; 10 bases are a match to TRBD1. Germline assignment: CDR1 MNHEY and CDR2 SMNVEV (reference sequence). The V segment lost 6 bases and the J segment 4 bases; nucleotides outside the gene matches: 8. The CDR3 totals 15 residues. The CDR3 region has the DNA TGTGCCAGCAGATCATGGGACAGGGGATTCTATGGCTACACCTTC. This gives the protein CASRSWDRGFYGYTF.

The chain is built from TRBV4-1 and TRBJ2-2; TRBD1 matches at 8 bases. Germline lookup yields CDR1 MGHRA and CDR2 YSYEKL. The CDR3 spans 17 residues. Unmatched junction bases numbered 8, after V lost 1 base and J lost 4 bases. In DNA, the CDR3 is TGCGCCAGCAGCCAAGGGTCAGGGGGCGCGGTCACCGGGGAGCTGTTTTTT. It translates to CASSQGSGGAVTGELFF.

The rearrangement joins TRBV11-2 to TRBJ2-3; 9 nucleotides agree with TRBD1. The CDR3 length is 15 residues. With 5 bases clipped from V and 5 bases from J, the junction kept 8 bases outside the gene matches. The germline CDR1 and CDR2 sequences are SGHAT and FQNNGV. The CDR3 protein is CASSNRDRARDTQYF. CDR3 sequence (DNA): TGTGCCAGCAGCAACCGGGACAGGGCTCGAGATACGCAGTATTTT. The full variable domain, completed using reference TRBV11-2 and TRBJ2-3, is EAGVAQSPRYKIIEKRQSVAFWCNPISGHATLYWYQQILGQGPKLLIQFQNNGVVDDSQLPKDRFSAERLKGVDSTLKIQPAKLEDSAVYLCASSNRDRARDTQYFGPGTRLTVL.

The chain recombines TRBV29-1 with TRBJ2-3; 14 nucleotides match TRBD2. Trimming at V came to 4 bases and at J to 5 bases, leaving 2 bases not matched to a gene. The CDR3 has 14 amino acids. Germline loops: CDR1 SQVTM, CDR2 ANQGSEA. The CDR3 DNA is TGCAGCGTTGTAGGACTAGCGGGAGGAGATACGCAGTATTTT. The encoded protein is CSVVGLAGGDTQYF.

The chain carries TRBV28 and TRBJ2-7; 9 bases fit TRBD1. The CDR3 sequence is 16 residues long. V gave up 7 bases and J gave up 4 bases; unmatched junction bases: 14. Germline V lookup: CDR1 MDHEN, CDR2 SYDVKM. CDR3 amino acids: CASTIRGTGQGYEQYF. In DNA form, the CDR3 reads TGTGCCAGCACCATCAGGGGAACGGGACAGGGATACGAGCAGTACTTC.

The CDR3 sequence: CASSSITTEAFF. CDR3 in DNA: TGTGCCAGCAGTTCAATTACTACTGAAGCTTTCTTT. This chain links TRBV27 with TRBJ1-1; D uncertain. Trimming removed 4 bases from V and 5 bases from J, with 8 bases in between. The germline V gene has CDR1 MNHEY and CDR2 SMNVEV (reference sequence). The CDR3 has 12 amino acids.

This rearrangement joins TRBV2 to TRBJ1-6; D gene unclear. This CDR3 is 13 amino acids long. Germline lookup yields CDR1 SNHLY and CDR2 FYNNEI. Trimming removed 1 base from V and 9 bases from J, with 7 bases in between. Here the CDR3 reads CASSEVKGSPLHF. The CDR3 nucleotides are TGTGCCAGCAGTGAAGTGAAGGGTTCACCCCTCCACTTT.

This chain uses TRBV7-9 with TRBJ1-5, with 12 bases aligning to TRBD1. CDR1 and CDR2 (germline): SEHNR, FQNEAQ (reference sequence). This CDR3 has 16 amino acids. The J segment lost 7 bases and the V segment lost 4 bases, leaving 8 bases of the junction unmatched. The DNA of the CDR3 is TGTGCCAGCAGCTCCGGGGACAGGGGGCAGGAACAGCCCCAGCATTTT. This gives the protein CASSSGDRGQEQPQHF.

This clone appeared once. V usage is TRBV7-9 and J usage is TRBJ2-3, with 8 bases fitting TRBD2. CDR3 size: 16 residues. Losses at the gene ends were 1 base for V and 3 bases for J; bases not matched to a gene: 6. Germline CDR1 SEHNR, CDR2 FQNEAQ (reference sequence). CDR3 coding DNA: TGTGCCAGCAGCTTAGAGGGCGGGAGGACGACAGATACGCAGTATTTT. It yields the protein CASSLEGGRTTDTQYF.

The chain links TRBV19 to TRBJ2-7, with D possibly TRBD2 on 6 matching bases. Germline values: CDR1 LNHDA, CDR2 SQIVND (reference sequence). The CDR3 contains 15 residues. The germline V and J ends were trimmed by 6 bases and 0 bases, with 15 bases remaining between them. CDR3 DNA: TGTGCCAGTAGGCCACCCGGGACTGCCTCCTACGAGCAGTACTTC. Its protein is CASRPPGTASYEQYF.

The chain carries TRBV15 and TRBJ2-4; tentatively, D is TRBD1 or TRBD2 (5 bases each). This CDR3 contains 11 residues. Germline-derived CDR1 and CDR2 are LNHNV and YYDKDF (reference sequence). The V and J ends lost 8 bases and 6 bases respectively, with 8 bases between them. CDR3 bases: TGTGCCACCGGGGCGGGAAACATTCAGTACTTC. Translating it yields CATGAGNIQYF.

This chain links TRBV13 with TRBJ2-7; D is unclear. This CDR3 contains 17 residues. V lost 0 bases, J lost 0 bases, and 15 bases lay in between. Germline-derived CDR1 and CDR2 are PRHDT and FYEKMQ (reference sequence). CDR3 in amino acids: CASSLGGWGSSSYEQYF. Here the CDR3 DNA reads TGTGCCAGCAGCTTAGGCGGTTGGGGTTCGAGCTCCTACGAGCAGTACTTC.

The chain combines TRBV5-1 with TRBJ2-2; 11 bases fit TRBD1. The trim removed 4 bases at V and 6 bases at J, leaving 5 bases unmatched. CDR3 length: 15 amino acids. Per the germline V gene, CDR1 is SGHRS and CDR2 is YFSETQ. The CDR3 DNA reads as TGCGCCAGCAGCGCCGGGACAGGGGGACCCGGGGAGCTGTTTTTT. Its translation is CASSAGTGGPGELFF. The full variable domain, rest sourced from reference TRBV5-1 and TRBJ2-2, is KAGVTQTPRYLIKTRGQQVTLSCSPISGHRSVSWYQQTPGQGLQFLFEYFSETQRNKGNFPGRFSGRQFSNSRSEMNVSTLELGDSALYLCASSAGTGGPGELFFGEGSRLTVL.

The V call is TRBV9, the J call TRBJ2-1, with 11 bases lining up with TRBD2. CDR3 size: 15 residues. Per germline, CDR1 SGDLS and CDR2 YYNGEE. V was clipped by 0 bases and J by 10 bases; unmatched bases: 6. As DNA, the CDR3 is TGTGCCAGCAGCGTAGTAACTAGCGGGAGACTCGAGCAGTTCTTC. It yields the protein CASSVVTSGRLEQFF.

This chain joins TRBV6-6 and TRBJ1-1, with 7 bases fitting TRBD1. The CDR3 runs 14 residues. Germline trimming cut 0 bases from V and 5 bases from J; bases unmatched to any gene: 3. CDR1 and CDR2 (germline): MNHNY, SVGAGI (reference sequence). Written as DNA, the CDR3 is TGTGCCAGCAGTTACTCGGAGGGGGCTACTGAAGCTTTCTTT. Translating gives CASSYSEGATEAFF.

The chain links TRBV7-2 to TRBJ2-7, with 8 bases matching TRBD1. V trimming: 2 bases; J trimming: 7 bases; junction bases outside the gene matches: 13. CDR1 is SGHTA, CDR2 FQGNSA, per germline. The CDR3 is made up of 16 amino acids. DNA for the CDR3: TGTGCCAGCAGCTTATACGGGACAGGCCCTTTGGGGGAGCAGTACTTC. Encoded protein: CASSLYGTGPLGEQYF.

The chain has TRBV7-2 and TRBJ2-7, with TRBD2 identical over 7 bases. V was clipped by 5 bases and J by 3 bases; unmatched bases: 10. Germline assignment: CDR1 SGHTA and CDR2 FQGNSA. The CDR3 extends over 15 amino acids. The CDR3 loop is CASSGGSGAYYEQYF. In DNA form, the CDR3 reads TGTGCCAGCAGCGGAGGAAGCGGGGCGTACTACGAGCAGTACTTC.

There are a few counts of this clone. The chain joins TRBV7-2 to TRBJ1-5; the match to TRBD1 covers 8 bases. In germline, CDR1 is SGHTA, CDR2 FQGNSA. The V segment lost 5 bases and the J segment 2 bases; nucleotides outside the gene matches: 5. This CDR3 is 15 amino acids long. DNA of the CDR3: TGTGCCAGCAGCGCACAACAGGGGGGCAATCAGCCCCAGCATTTT. Encoded protein: CASSAQQGGNQPQHF.

V usage is TRBV29-1 and J usage is TRBJ2-7; no firm D call. With 6 bases removed from V and 0 bases from J, the gap between germline ends came to 12 bases. CDR3 length equals 13 residues. Germline V CDR1 and CDR2: SQVTM, ANQGSEA. CDR3 DNA sequence: TGCAGCGTGGCCGTTAGGGCCTCCTACGAGCAGTACTTC. Translated: CSVAVRASYEQYF.

The chain is built from TRBV5-1 and TRBJ2-5; no clear D. The CDR3 is 15 residues long. V was clipped by 0 bases and J by 5 bases, with 14 bases between them. The germline CDR1 and CDR2 sequences are SGHRS and YFSETQ. The CDR3 DNA reads as TGCGCCAGCAGCTTGGCGGGCACTTATGATGAGACCCAGTACTTC. Encoded protein: CASSLAGTYDETQYF. The whole variable domain, remainder taken from reference TRBV5-1 and TRBJ2-5, is KAGVTQTPRYLIKTRGQQVTLSCSPISGHRSVSWYQQTPGQGLQFLFEYFSETQRNKGNFPGRFSGRQFSNSRSEMNVSTLELGDSALYLCASSLAGTYDETQYFGPGTRLLVL.

The chain uses TRBV10-2 and TRBJ1-5, with D possibly matching TRBD1 (6 bases). From germline, CDR1 is WSHSY and CDR2 SAAADI. Trimming removed 0 bases from V and 3 bases from J, with 12 bases in between. CDR3 size: 16 residues. In DNA, the CDR3 is TGCGCCAGCAGTGAGTCTATTGGACAGATCAATCAGCCCCAGCATTTT. This encodes CASSESIGQINQPQHF.

The CDR3 loop reads CASSRDRDEQYF. In nucleotides, the CDR3 is TGCGCCAGCAGCCGAGATCGGGACGAGCAGTACTTC. The rearrangement uses TRBV5-1 and TRBJ2-7; D remains unclear. CDR1 is SGHRS and CDR2 is YFSETQ in the germline V gene. The V and J ends lost 4 bases and 5 bases respectively, with 10 bases between them. The CDR3 loop spans 12 amino acids.

The V gene is TRBV5-4, the J gene TRBJ2-2; D is perhaps TRBD1 (5 bases). Per germline, CDR1 SGHNT and CDR2 YYREEE (reference sequence). The CDR3 totals 16 residues. V lost 0 bases and J lost 4, with 13 bases in between. This CDR3 is CASSLEGHYITGELFF. The CDR3 DNA sequence: TGTGCCAGCAGCTTGGAGGGGCACTACATCACCGGGGAGCTGTTTTTT.

This chain links TRBV5-4 with TRBJ1-6; D gene ambiguous. The ends were cut back, 4 bases at V and 0 bases at J, with 11 bases in the middle. The CDR3 sequence is 16 residues long. Germline-derived CDR1 and CDR2 are SGHNT and YYREEE (reference sequence). The CDR3 is CASSRLQSSYNSPLHF. As DNA, the CDR3 is TGTGCCAGCAGCCGCCTTCAGAGCTCCTATAATTCACCCCTCCACTTT.

V gene TRBV6-5 combines with J gene TRBJ2-7; 9 bases fit TRBD1. The V and J ends lost 5 bases and 6 bases, in that order; junction bases with no gene match: 11. The CDR3 is 15 residues long. CDR1 and CDR2 from the germline V gene are MNHEY and SVGAGI. Here the CDR3 DNA reads TGTGCCAGCAGTATCTCGACAGGGGGGCTTAGCGAGCAGTACTTC. Protein sequence: CASSISTGGLSEQYF.

The gene calls are TRBV30 and TRBJ2-2, with 12 bases lining up with TRBD2. V shed 5 bases and J 8 bases; nucleotides not matched to a gene: 6. This CDR3 region has 14 residues. Germline V gives CDR1 GTSNPN, CDR2 SVGIG (reference sequence). CDR3 in amino acids: CAWATSGRTGELFF. CDR3 nucleotide sequence: TGTGCCTGGGCAACTAGCGGGAGGACAGGGGAGCTGTTTTTT.